Each of the 5 T cell receptor beta chains below was sequenced from the same sample in a study of cytomegalovirus exposure and HLA in healthy donors. The PCR employed 60 Vbeta primers together with 13 Jbeta primers. The repertoire was sequenced with immunoSEQ multiplex PCR; TCRdb's copy has only in-frame clones and lacks some. The repertoire holds roughly 160,000 clones, with about four fifths as singletons. Sequenced sample: PBMCs. The receptors originated from a male donor in good health and CMV-seropositive.

This rearrangement joins TRBV7-9 to TRBJ2-1, with D possibly TRBD2 on 7 matching bases. Trimming removed 4 bases at V and 0 bases at J, with 13 bases between. This CDR3 comprises 16 residues. The germline gives CDR1 SEHNR, CDR2 FQNEAQ (reference sequence). This CDR3 is CASSWGGGGSYNEQFF. CDR3 sequence (DNA): TGTGCCAGCAGCTGGGGAGGGGGGGGCTCCTACAATGAGCAGTTCTTC.

The rearrangement links TRBV5-4 to TRBJ1-2, with D tentatively TRBD1 (6 bases). CDR1 is SGHNT and CDR2 is YYREEE in the germline V gene (reference sequence). Trimming cost V 0 bases and J 7 bases, with 16 bases left between them. This CDR3 region has 15 residues. The CDR3, as DNA: TGTGCCAGCAGCTTGGGGACCACAGGGATCGTTGGCTACACCTTC. The encoded protein is CASSLGTTGIVGYTF.

The chain combines TRBV27 with TRBJ1-6, with a possible D match to TRBD1 (5 bases). The V gene lost 5 bases and the J gene lost 2 bases, with 10 bases spanning the gap. The germline gives CDR1 MNHEY, CDR2 SMNVEV (reference sequence). The CDR3 loop spans 15 amino acids. CDR3 in DNA: TGTGCCAGCAGTGGCAGGGTAACCTATAATTCACCCCTCCACTTT. Translated, it gives CASSGRVTYNSPLHF.

The CDR3 here is CASSLRRPSNEQFF. The CDR3 coding sequence is TGTGCCAGCAGCTTACGACGACCTAGCAATGAGCAGTTCTTC. The chain carries TRBV7-2 and TRBJ2-1, with no clear D. Germline CDR1 is SGHTA and CDR2 is FQGNSA. The V end lost 2 bases, the J end lost 6 bases, and 11 bases lay between the germline ends. The CDR3 sequence is 14 residues long.

The chain links TRBV7-2 to TRBJ2-2; 7 nucleotides line up with TRBD2. The CDR3 is made up of 15 amino acids. Germline-derived CDR1 and CDR2 are SGHTA and FQGNSA. With 1 base clipped from V and 8 bases from J, the junction kept 7 bases outside the gene matches. The CDR3 DNA reads TGTGCCAGCAGCTTAGATATGCGGGAGCGTGGGGAGCTGTTTTTT. It codes for CASSLDMRERGELFF.